Shown below are 9 T cell receptor beta chains from a single sample sequenced in a study of blood T cell repertoires in COVID-19 (dated by TCRdb to the early 2020s). Libraries came from the immunoSEQ multiplex PCR assay. TCRdb mirrors the immuneACCESS table, restricted to in-frame sequences. Some clones are absent from its copies; in checked studies, under half trace to an unresolved V gene, and the reason for the others is unknown. Within this sample are over 75,000 clones, with around nine tenths of them counted one time only. The ten largest make up roughly 4.2% of the sample. Sequenced: peripheral blood. These TCRs come from a human donor with COVID-19, enrolled during active disease. The donor label of this sample is uncertain.

The CDR3 reads CASSPTRTSGGATITDTQYF. The CDR3 DNA reads TGTGCCAGCAGCCCCACCCGGACTAGCGGGGGGGCTACCATCACAGATACGCAGTATTTT. The chain recombines TRBV9 with TRBJ2-3, with 15 bases identical to TRBD2. The trim removed 4 bases at V and 2 bases at J, leaving 14 bases unmatched. CDR3 size: 20 residues. The germline V gene has CDR1 SGDLS and CDR2 YYNGEE.

The V gene is TRBV5-6, the J gene TRBJ1-6; 8 bases line up with TRBD1. After removal of 2 bases from V and 10 bases from J, the junction contained 5 bases not matched to a gene. CDR3 length equals 14 residues. Germline CDR1 reads SGHDT; CDR2 reads YYEEEE. CDR3 sequence reads: CASSFDRGESPLHF. DNA for the CDR3: TGTGCCAGCAGCTTCGACAGGGGAGAATCACCCCTCCACTTT. The full variable domain, rest sourced from reference TRBV5-6 and TRBJ1-6, is DAGVTQSPTHLIKTRGQQVTLRCSPKSGHDTVSWYQQALGQGPQFIFQYYEEEERQRGNFPDRFSGHQFPNYSSELNVNALLLGDSALYLCASSFDRGESPLHFGNGTRLTVT.

V usage is TRBV5-5 and J usage is TRBJ2-7; a possible D gene is TRBD2 (5 bases). The CDR3 loop spans 14 amino acids. Trimming stripped 0 bases from V and 3 bases from J, with 10 bases between. Per germline, CDR1 SGHKS and CDR2 YYEKEE (reference sequence). CDR3 in amino acids: CASSLAEGLYEQYF. CDR3 DNA sequence: TGTGCCAGCAGCTTGGCCGAGGGTCTCTACGAGCAGTACTTC. The variable domain in full, completed from reference TRBV5-5 and TRBJ2-7, reads DAGVTQSPTHLIKTRGQQVTLRCSPISGHKSVSWYQQVLGQGPQFIFQYYEKEERGRGNFPDRFSARQFPNYSSELNVNALLLGDSALYLCASSLAEGLYEQYFGPGTRLTVT.

The rearrangement uses TRBV28 and TRBJ1-2; TRBD1 aligns across 10 bases. V lost 8 bases, J lost 6 bases, and 6 bases stayed unmatched. The CDR3 has 13 amino acids. Germline V CDR1 and CDR2: MDHEN, SYDVKM. CDR3 residues: CASRTGGVDGYTF. The CDR3 region has the DNA TGTGCCAGCCGGACAGGGGGTGTGGATGGCTACACCTTC.

The genes are TRBV19 and TRBJ2-7, with 9 bases fitting TRBD1. Germline assignment: CDR1 LNHDA and CDR2 SQIVND (reference sequence). Trimming took 6 bases from V and 6 from J; bases not matched to a gene: 6. This CDR3 comprises 13 residues. CDR3 bases: TGTGCCAGTAGCCGGACAGGGGTAGGCGAGCAGTACTTC. This encodes CASSRTGVGEQYF.

This chain uses TRBV7-9 with TRBJ2-1; 11 bases fit TRBD2. J lost 9 bases, V lost 5 bases, and 9 bases had no gene match. Looked up from germline, CDR1 is SEHNR and CDR2 is FQNEAQ (reference sequence). There are 15 residues in the CDR3. This CDR3 is CASSDISGGAFEQFF. The CDR3 coding sequence is TGTGCCAGCAGCGACATTAGCGGGGGGGCCTTTGAGCAGTTCTTC.

The V call is TRBV7-2, the J call TRBJ1-1; D gene uncertain. Trimming removed 0 bases at V and 11 bases at J, with 10 bases between. The CDR3 runs to 12 residues. In germline, CDR1 is SGHTA, CDR2 FQGNSA. The CDR3 loop reads CASSLATPQAFF. The CDR3 coding sequence is TGTGCCAGCAGCTTAGCCACGCCCCAGGCTTTCTTT.

In its sample, this clone was seen once. This rearrangement joins TRBV7-2 to TRBJ2-7, with a weak D call TRBD1 (6 bases). Germline CDR1 and CDR2: SGHTA and FQGNSA. The CDR3 has 14 residues. Trimming removed 6 bases from V and 3 bases from J, with 15 bases in between. CDR3 residues: CASRSHQGGYEQYF. CDR3 sequence (DNA): TGTGCCAGCAGATCACACCAAGGGGGCTACGAGCAGTACTTC.

The rearrangement joins TRBV27 to TRBJ2-5; D may be TRBD1 (5 bases). Germline loops: CDR1 MNHEY, CDR2 SMNVEV (reference sequence). The CDR3 consists of 13 residues. The V end lost 2 bases, the J end lost 1 base, and 5 bases lay between the germline ends. The CDR3 nucleotides read TGTGCCAGCAGTTTACAGGGCCAAGAGACCCAGTACTTC. As protein: CASSLQGQETQYF.